The sequence of this TCR beta chain was determined in a study of blood T cells in healthy people across ages. Roughly 10 milliliters was the volume of peripheral blood drawn from each donor. A second PCR of about 6 to 12 cycles used a sample-barcoded 5' primer and a J-beta primer mix. TCRdb independently ran MiXCR on the 5' RACE reads; one entry per CDR3 protein. This repertoire shows about 800,000 distinct CDR3 sequences, about 62% found once; its top ten account for approximately 20%. Trimming removed 3 bases from V and 9 bases from J; junction bases left unmatched: 6. CDR3 length equals 14 residues. In germline, CDR1 is MGHDK, CDR2 SYGVNS.

V usage is TRBV25-1 and J usage is TRBJ1-2; the match to TRBD1 covers 11 bases. This TCR was sampled from a man aged 25 to 45 in good health. The sequenced sample was blood. This CDR3 is CASSEGGQGASYTF. CDR3 sequence (DNA): TGTGCCAGCAGTGAGGGCGGACAGGGGGCCAGCTACACCTTC.